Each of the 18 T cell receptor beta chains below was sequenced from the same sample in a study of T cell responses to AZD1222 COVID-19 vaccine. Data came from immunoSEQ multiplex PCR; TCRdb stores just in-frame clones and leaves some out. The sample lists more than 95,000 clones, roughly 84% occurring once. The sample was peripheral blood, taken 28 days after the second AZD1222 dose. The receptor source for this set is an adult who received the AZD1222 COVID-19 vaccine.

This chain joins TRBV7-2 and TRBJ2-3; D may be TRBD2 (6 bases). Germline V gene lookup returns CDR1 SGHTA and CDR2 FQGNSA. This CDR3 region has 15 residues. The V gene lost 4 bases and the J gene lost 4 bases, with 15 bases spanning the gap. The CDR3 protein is CASSSRVRDSDTQYF. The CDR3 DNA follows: TGTGCCAGCAGCTCTAGAGTCAGGGACTCAGATACGCAGTATTTT.

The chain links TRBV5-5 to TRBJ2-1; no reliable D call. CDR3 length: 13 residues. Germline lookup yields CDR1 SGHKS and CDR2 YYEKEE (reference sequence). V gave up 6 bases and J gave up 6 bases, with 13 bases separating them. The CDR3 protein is CASTRVRPNEQFF. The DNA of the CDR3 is TGTGCCAGCACCCGTGTACGTCCCAATGAGCAGTTCTTC.

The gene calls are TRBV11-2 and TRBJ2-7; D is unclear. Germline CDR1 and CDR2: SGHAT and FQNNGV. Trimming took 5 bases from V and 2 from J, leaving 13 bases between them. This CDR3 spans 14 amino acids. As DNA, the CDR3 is TGTGCCAGCAGCCCGATAGCCGGTCCCTACGAGCAGTACTTC. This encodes CASSPIAGPYEQYF.

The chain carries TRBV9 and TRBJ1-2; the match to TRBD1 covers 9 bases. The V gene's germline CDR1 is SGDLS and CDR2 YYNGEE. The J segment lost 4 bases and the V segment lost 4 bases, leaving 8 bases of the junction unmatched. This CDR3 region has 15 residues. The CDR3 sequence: CASSLQTGGGYGYTF. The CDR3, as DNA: TGTGCCAGCAGCCTTCAGACAGGGGGAGGCTATGGCTACACCTTC.

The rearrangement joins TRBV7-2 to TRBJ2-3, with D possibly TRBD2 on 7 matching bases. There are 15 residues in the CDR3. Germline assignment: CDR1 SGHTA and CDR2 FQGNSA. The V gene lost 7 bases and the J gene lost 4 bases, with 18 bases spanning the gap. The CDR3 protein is CASIHRGGFPDTQYF. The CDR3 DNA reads TGTGCCAGCATACATAGGGGGGGGTTTCCAGATACGCAGTATTTT. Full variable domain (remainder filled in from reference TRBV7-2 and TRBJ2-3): GAGVSQSPSNKVTEKGKDVELRCDPISGHTALYWYRQSLGQGLEFLIYFQGNSAPDKSGLPSDRFSAERTGGSVSTLTIQRTQQEDSAVYLCASIHRGGFPDTQYFGPGTRLTVL.

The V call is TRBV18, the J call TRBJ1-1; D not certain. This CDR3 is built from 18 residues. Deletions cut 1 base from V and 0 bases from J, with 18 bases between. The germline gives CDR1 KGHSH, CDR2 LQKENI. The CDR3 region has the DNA TGTGCCAGCTCACCACTTTCTGGAGGCCCTCAATTGAACACTGAAGCTTTCTTT. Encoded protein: CASSPLSGGPQLNTEAFF.

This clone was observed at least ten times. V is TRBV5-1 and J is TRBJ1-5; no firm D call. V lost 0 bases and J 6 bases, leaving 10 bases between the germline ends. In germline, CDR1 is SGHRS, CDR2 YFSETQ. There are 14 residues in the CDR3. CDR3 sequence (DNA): TGCGCCAGCAGCTTGGAGGGTGGGGTTCAGCCCCAGCATTTT. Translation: CASSLEGGVQPQHF.

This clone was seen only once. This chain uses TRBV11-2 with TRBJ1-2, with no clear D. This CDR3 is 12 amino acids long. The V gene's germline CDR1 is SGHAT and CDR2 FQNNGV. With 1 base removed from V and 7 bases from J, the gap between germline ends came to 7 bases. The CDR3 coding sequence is TGTGCCAGCAGCTTAGTTAAATTTGGCTACACCTTC. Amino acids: CASSLVKFGYTF.

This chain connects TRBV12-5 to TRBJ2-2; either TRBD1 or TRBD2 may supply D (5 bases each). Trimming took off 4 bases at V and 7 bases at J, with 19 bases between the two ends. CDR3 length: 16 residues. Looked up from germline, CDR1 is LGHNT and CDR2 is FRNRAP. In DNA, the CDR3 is TGTGCTAGTGGTTCCCTCCGGGGCCCGACCATCGGGGAGCTGTTTTTT. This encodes CASGSLRGPTIGELFF. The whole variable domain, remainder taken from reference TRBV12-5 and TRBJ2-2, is DARVTQTPRHKVTEMGQEVTMRCQPILGHNTVFWYRQTMMQGLELLAYFRNRAPLDDSGMPKDRFSAEMPDATLATLKIQPSEPRDSAVYFCASGSLRGPTIGELFFGEGSRLTVL.

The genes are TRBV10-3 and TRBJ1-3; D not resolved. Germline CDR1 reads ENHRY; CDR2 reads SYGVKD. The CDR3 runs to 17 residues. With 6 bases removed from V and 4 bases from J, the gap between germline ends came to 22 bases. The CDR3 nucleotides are TGTGCCATCAGGGGCCCGGCAGGCGAGGCGAGAGGAAACACCATATATTTT. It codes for CAIRGPAGEARGNTIYF.

The CDR3 nucleotides are TGTGCCAGCTGGGGGTCCTACAATGAGCAGTTCTTC. As protein: CASWGSYNEQFF. This chain links TRBV28 with TRBJ2-1; possibly TRBD1 or TRBD2 for D (5 bases each). The CDR3 runs to 12 residues. The V gene's germline CDR1 is MDHEN and CDR2 SYDVKM. Trimming took 8 bases from V and 1 from J, leaving 6 bases between them.

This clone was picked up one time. This chain's CDR3 is CASIIDVGSYEQYF. DNA for the CDR3: TGTGCCAGCATAATAGACGTAGGATCCTACGAGCAGTACTTC. J is TRBJ2-7 and V is TRBV2; no reliable D call. The CDR3 has 14 residues. V lost 7 bases and J lost 1, with 14 bases in between. Germline CDR1 is SNHLY and CDR2 is FYNNEI.

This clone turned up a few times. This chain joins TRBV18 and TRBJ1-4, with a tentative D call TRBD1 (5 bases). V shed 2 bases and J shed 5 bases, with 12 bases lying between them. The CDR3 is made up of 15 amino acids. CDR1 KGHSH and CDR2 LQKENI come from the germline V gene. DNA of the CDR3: TGTGCCAGCTCACCAATCCGGGACGACAATGAAAAACTGTTTTTT. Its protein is CASSPIRDDNEKLFF.

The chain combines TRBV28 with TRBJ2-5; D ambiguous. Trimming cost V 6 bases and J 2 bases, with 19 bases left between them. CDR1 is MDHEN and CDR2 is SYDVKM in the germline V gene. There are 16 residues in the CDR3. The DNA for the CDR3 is TGTGCCAGCAGCCGAGGTACCAGCTGGGGACAAGAGACCCAGTACTTC. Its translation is CASSRGTSWGQETQYF.

The CDR3 bases are TGTGCCAGCGGGACAGGAGGGGGACAGCCCCAGCATTTT. It specifies CASGTGGGQPQHF. V gene TRBV28 combines with J gene TRBJ1-5; 8 bases line up with TRBD1. The CDR3 loop spans 13 amino acids. CDR1 is MDHEN, CDR2 SYDVKM, per germline. V trimming: 8 bases; J trimming: 7 bases; junction bases outside the gene matches: 7.

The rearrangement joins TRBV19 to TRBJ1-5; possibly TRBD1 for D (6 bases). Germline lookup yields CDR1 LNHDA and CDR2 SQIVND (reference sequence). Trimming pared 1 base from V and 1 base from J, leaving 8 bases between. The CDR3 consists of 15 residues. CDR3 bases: TGTGCCAGTAGTATAGCGAGGGGGAGCAATCAGCCCCAGCATTTT. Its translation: CASSIARGSNQPQHF.

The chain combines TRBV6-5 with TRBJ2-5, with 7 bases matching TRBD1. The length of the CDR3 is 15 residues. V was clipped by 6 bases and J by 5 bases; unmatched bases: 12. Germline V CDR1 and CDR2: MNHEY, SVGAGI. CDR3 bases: TGTGCCAGCAGCCTGACAGGGACAAAGGGGGAGACCCAGTACTTC. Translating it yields CASSLTGTKGETQYF.

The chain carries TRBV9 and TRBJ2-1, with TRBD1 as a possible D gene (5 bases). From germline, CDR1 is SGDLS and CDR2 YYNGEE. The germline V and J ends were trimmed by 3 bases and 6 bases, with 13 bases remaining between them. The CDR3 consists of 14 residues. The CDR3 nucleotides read TGTGCCAGCAGCGCACTAAATACAGGCAATGAGCAGTTCTTC. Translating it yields CASSALNTGNEQFF.